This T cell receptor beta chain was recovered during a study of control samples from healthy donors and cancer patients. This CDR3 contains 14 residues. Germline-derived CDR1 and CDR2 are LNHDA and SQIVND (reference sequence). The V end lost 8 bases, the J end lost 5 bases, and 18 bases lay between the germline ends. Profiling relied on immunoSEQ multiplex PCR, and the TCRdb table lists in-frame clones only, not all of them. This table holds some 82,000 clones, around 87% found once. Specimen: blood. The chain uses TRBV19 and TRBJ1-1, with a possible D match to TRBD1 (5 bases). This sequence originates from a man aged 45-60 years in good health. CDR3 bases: TGTGCCAGTCTCGAAGGGTATGGGGGAACTGAAGCTTTCTTT. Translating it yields CASLEGYGGTEAFF.